The sequence of this T cell receptor (beta chain) was determined in a study of cytomegalovirus exposure and HLA in healthy donors. General study findings and limits: The study found most TCR sequences rare, yet found some public TCRs in many donors.

Germline CDR1 reads SGDLS; CDR2 reads YYNGEE. This CDR3 comprises 16 residues. Germline trimming cut 3 bases from V and 10 bases from J; bases unmatched to any gene: 16. The study ran its PCR with 60 Vbeta and 13 Jbeta primers. The assay was immunoSEQ multiplex PCR, and TCRdb's table has in-frame clones only and misses some. The table lists fewer than 85,000 clones, approximately 70% of them singletons. Of note for this clone: Its antigen is not identified.

Sequenced input: PBMCs. V is TRBV9 and J is TRBJ2-1; 7 bases are a match to TRBD2. The receptor was derived from a man between 60 and 75 years old in good health and CMV-seropositive. The CDR3 DNA is TGTGCCAGCAGCGCCTTGGCGGGAGCGGCGAGTGCGGAGCAGTTCTTC. This sequence encodes CASSALAGAASAEQFF.